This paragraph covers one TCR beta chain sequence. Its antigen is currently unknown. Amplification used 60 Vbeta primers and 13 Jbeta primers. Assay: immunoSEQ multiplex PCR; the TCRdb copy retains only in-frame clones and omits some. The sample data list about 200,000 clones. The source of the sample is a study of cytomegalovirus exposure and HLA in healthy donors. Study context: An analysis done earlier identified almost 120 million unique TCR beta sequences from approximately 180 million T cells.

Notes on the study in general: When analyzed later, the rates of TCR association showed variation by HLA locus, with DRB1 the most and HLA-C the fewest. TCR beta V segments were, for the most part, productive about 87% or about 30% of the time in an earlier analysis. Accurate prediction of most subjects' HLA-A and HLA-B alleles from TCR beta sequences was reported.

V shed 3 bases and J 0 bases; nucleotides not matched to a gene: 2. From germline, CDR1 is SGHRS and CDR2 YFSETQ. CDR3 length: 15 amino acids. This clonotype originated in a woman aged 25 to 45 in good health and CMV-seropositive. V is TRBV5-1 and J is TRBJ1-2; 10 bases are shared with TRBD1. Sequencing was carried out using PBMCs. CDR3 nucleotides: TGCGCCAGCAGCTGGGACAGGGGACCTAACTATGGCTACACCTTC. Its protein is CASSWDRGPNYGYTF.